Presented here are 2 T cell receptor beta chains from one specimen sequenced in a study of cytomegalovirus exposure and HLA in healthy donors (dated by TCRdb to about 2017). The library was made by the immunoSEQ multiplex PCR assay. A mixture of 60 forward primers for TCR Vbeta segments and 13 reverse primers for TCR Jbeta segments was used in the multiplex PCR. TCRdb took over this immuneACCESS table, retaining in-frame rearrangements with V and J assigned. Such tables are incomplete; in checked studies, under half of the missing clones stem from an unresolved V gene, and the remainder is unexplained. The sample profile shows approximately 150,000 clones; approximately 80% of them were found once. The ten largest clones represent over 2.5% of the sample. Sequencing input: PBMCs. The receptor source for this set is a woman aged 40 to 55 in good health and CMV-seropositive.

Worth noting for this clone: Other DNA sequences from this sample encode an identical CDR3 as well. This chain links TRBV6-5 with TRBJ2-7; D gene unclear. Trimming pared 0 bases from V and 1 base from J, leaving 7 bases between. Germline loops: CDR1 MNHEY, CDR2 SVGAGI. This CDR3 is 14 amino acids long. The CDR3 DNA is TGTGCCAGCAGTTACTCAACCAGTTCCTACGAGCAGTACTTC. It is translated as CASSYSTSSYEQYF.

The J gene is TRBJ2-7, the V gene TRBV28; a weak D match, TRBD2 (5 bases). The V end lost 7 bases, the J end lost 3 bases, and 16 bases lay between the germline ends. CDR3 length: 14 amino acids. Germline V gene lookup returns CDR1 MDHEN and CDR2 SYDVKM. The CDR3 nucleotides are TGTGCCAGCAAGGGCGGACTGGCCGTCTACGAGCAGTACTTC. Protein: CASKGGLAVYEQYF.